Below are 29 T cell receptor beta chains sequenced from a single sample in a study of cytomegalovirus exposure and HLA in healthy donors. Here immunoSEQ multiplex PCR was the method, and the copy in TCRdb shows in-frame clones only, minus some. In the table there are roughly 90,000 clones, around 84% of which are singletons. Sample: PBMCs. These receptors all come from a man younger than 35 in good health and CMV-seropositive.

The V gene is TRBV28, the J gene TRBJ1-1, with D possibly being TRBD1 (5 bases). The V end was cut by 2 bases, the J end by 12 bases, with 13 bases between. Germline CDR1 MDHEN, CDR2 SYDVKM. This CDR3 contains 12 residues. The CDR3 sequence: CASSLAGMGSFF. The CDR3 nucleotides read TGTGCCAGCAGTTTAGCAGGGATGGGGTCTTTCTTT.

This clone was observed a few times. The chain couples TRBV13 to TRBJ2-7, with a possible D match to TRBD2 (6 bases). The germline V gene encodes CDR1 PRHDT and CDR2 FYEKMQ (reference sequence). V was pared by 5 bases and J by 1 base, with 12 bases between. The CDR3 spans 14 residues. The CDR3 loop reads CASSLPGESYEQYF. DNA of the CDR3: TGTGCCAGCAGCCTCCCGGGGGAATCCTACGAGCAGTACTTC.

This clone has only one observation. The chain is built from TRBV6-5 and TRBJ1-5; TRBD1 matches at 8 bases. The CDR3 contains 14 residues. V lost 6 bases and J lost 5; bases outside the gene matches: 6. The germline V gene encodes CDR1 MNHEY and CDR2 SVGAGI. CDR3 protein: CASSRTGRDQPQHF. The CDR3 DNA is TGTGCCAGCAGCCGGACAGGGCGAGATCAGCCCCAGCATTTT.

This chain links TRBV6-5 with TRBJ2-2; D ambiguous. V lost 5 bases and J 5 bases, leaving 9 bases between the germline ends. Germline V gives CDR1 MNHEY, CDR2 SVGAGI. The CDR3 is 13 amino acids. CDR3 amino acids: CASSLSGTGELFF. In DNA, the CDR3 is TGTGCCAGCAGTCTCAGTGGTACCGGGGAGCTGTTTTTT.

This chain uses TRBV6-1 with TRBJ2-7, with D possibly matching TRBD1 (6 bases). Germline V lookup: CDR1 MNHNS, CDR2 SASEGT. V was pared by 3 bases and J by 4 bases, with 22 bases between. The CDR3 extends over 17 amino acids. CDR3 bases: TGTGCCAGCAGTGACGGTCCCACAGGGTCCCCACCTTACGAGCAGTACGTC. Its protein product is CASSDGPTGSPPYEQYV.

The chain links TRBV9 to TRBJ2-7; D is unresolved. The V end was cut by 0 bases, the J end by 1 base, with 5 bases between. CDR3 size: 13 residues. CDR1 and CDR2 (germline): SGDLS, YYNGEE. CDR3 DNA sequence: TGTGCCAGCAGCGTAGCCATTTCCTACGAGCAGTACTTC. Its translation is CASSVAISYEQYF.

Comments on this clone: One end of the junction does not line up with germline, which may come from a read error. This same CDR3 is encoded by further DNA sequences in the sample. The rearrangement links TRBV9 to TRBJ2-2, with 7 bases lining up with TRBD1. Germline values: CDR1 SGDLS, CDR2 YYNGEE. The CDR3 extends over 13 amino acids. The CDR3 here is CASSAGGTGELFF. CDR3 DNA sequence: TGTGCCAGTAGCGCAGGGGGCACCGGGGAGCTGTTTTTT.

This sequence joins TRBV5-4 and TRBJ1-3; no firm D call. The CDR3 covers 14 residues. Trimming removed 4 bases at V and 9 bases at J, with 17 bases between. Germline CDR1 reads SGHNT; CDR2 reads YYREEE (reference sequence). The CDR3: CASSLRGSAVTIYF. The CDR3 bases are TGTGCCAGCAGCCTACGCGGGTCCGCGGTCACCATATATTTT.

V and J are TRBV6-5 and TRBJ1-1, with D unresolved. Germline V lookup: CDR1 MNHEY, CDR2 SVGAGI. The CDR3 has 12 residues. Trimming took 2 bases from V and 11 from J, leaving 12 bases between them. CDR3 coding DNA: TGTGCCAGCAGTTACCCCGGTTTTGTGGCTTTCTTT. Its translation: CASSYPGFVAFF.

The V and J genes are TRBV18 and TRBJ1-4, with D tentatively TRBD1 (5 bases). Germline V CDR1 and CDR2: KGHSH, LQKENI. The CDR3 covers 16 residues. The V gene lost 3 bases and the J gene lost 8 bases, with 19 bases spanning the gap. The chain's CDR3 is CASSPDRGRGEEKLFF. The DNA for the CDR3 is TGTGCCAGCTCACCGGATCGCGGGAGGGGTGAAGAAAAACTGTTTTTT.

The rearrangement uses TRBV7-9 and TRBJ2-1, with D perhaps TRBD1 (6 bases). Germline V lookup: CDR1 SEHNR, CDR2 FQNEAQ (reference sequence). This CDR3 is built from 16 residues. V was pared by 5 bases and J by 0 bases, with 14 bases between. This CDR3 reads CASSPIRDISYNEQFF. The CDR3 region has the DNA TGTGCCAGCAGCCCGATCCGGGACATCTCCTACAATGAGCAGTTCTTC.

In nucleotides, the CDR3 is TGCGCCAGCTCCGAGAACCGGGGGGCCACTGAAGCTTTCTTT. Protein: CASSENRGATEAFF. This chain connects TRBV10-1 to TRBJ1-1, with a tentative D call TRBD1 (6 bases). The CDR3 contains 14 residues. Between the trimmed V and J ends, which lost 8 bases and 4 bases, there was a span of 17 bases. CDR1 is WNHNN, CDR2 SYGVQD, per germline (reference sequence).

The J gene is TRBJ1-1, the V gene TRBV9; a weak D match, TRBD1 (5 bases). The CDR3 contains 14 residues. Per the germline V gene, CDR1 is SGDLS and CDR2 is YYNGEE. V lost 3 bases to trimming and J lost 5 bases, with 14 bases between them. As DNA, the CDR3 is TGTGCCAGCAGCGGATCAGGGATGGGGACTGAAGCTTTCTTT. Translating gives CASSGSGMGTEAFF.

The chain recombines TRBV14 with TRBJ2-5, with 9 bases fitting TRBD1. The CDR3 is made up of 15 amino acids. V was clipped by 5 bases and J by 4 bases; unmatched bases: 8. In germline, CDR1 is SGHDN, CDR2 FVKESK. DNA of the CDR3: TGTGCCAGCAGCATGCGTACAGGGGGCTTAGAGACCCAGTACTTC. This translates into CASSMRTGGLETQYF.

The CDR3 nucleotides are TGTGCCATCAGCGGGACGGACAGGGATCCCTACGAGCAGTACGTC. This codes for CAISGTDRDPYEQYV. The chain joins TRBV10-3 to TRBJ2-7; 8 bases map to TRBD1. With 6 bases clipped from V and 2 bases from J, the junction kept 9 bases outside the gene matches. CDR3 length: 15 residues. The V gene's germline CDR1 is ENHRY and CDR2 SYGVKD.

The rearrangement links TRBV6-1 to TRBJ1-5, with 9 bases lining up with TRBD1. This CDR3 has 15 residues. V trimming: 3 bases; J trimming: 4 bases; junction bases outside the gene matches: 4. The germline CDR1 and CDR2 sequences are MNHNS and SASEGT. DNA for the CDR3: TGTGCCAGCAGTGAGCCGGGACAGGGTAATCAGCCCCAGCATTTT. This sequence encodes CASSEPGQGNQPQHF.

Comments on this clone: One end of the junction is discordant with germline, which a read error may explain. The chain has TRBV27 and TRBJ2-7; D might be TRBD1 (5 bases). CDR3 size: 15 residues. CDR1 is MNHEY and CDR2 is SMNVEV in the germline V gene (reference sequence). CDR3 sequence reads: CASSTQGFGSSEQYF. The CDR3 DNA follows: TGTGCCAGCTCCACCCAGGGCTTCGGGTCCTCCGAGCAGTACTTC.

V and J are TRBV28 and TRBJ1-3; 10 bases are a match to TRBD1. V dropped 4 bases and J dropped 2; count of bases not matched to a gene: 2. Germline V gene data show CDR1 as MDHEN and CDR2 as SYDVKM. The CDR3 totals 15 residues. In DNA form, the CDR3 reads TGTGCCAGCAGTTCGGGACAGGGGACTGGAAACACCATATATTTT. It specifies CASSSGQGTGNTIYF.

J is TRBJ2-3 and V is TRBV5-1, with D possibly TRBD2 on 6 matching bases. The CDR3 spans 17 residues. Germline assignment: CDR1 SGHRS and CDR2 YFSETQ. V was cut by 0 bases and J by 0 bases, with 14 bases left in between. CDR3 in amino acids: CASSLVGGVTSTDTQYF. CDR3 in DNA: TGCGCCAGCAGCTTGGTTGGAGGGGTAACTAGCACAGATACGCAGTATTTT.

The genes are TRBV15 and TRBJ2-7, with 11 bases that match TRBD2. With 6 bases clipped from V and 2 bases from J, the junction kept 3 bases outside the gene matches. CDR3 length: 14 amino acids. Germline CDR1 and CDR2: LNHNV and YYDKDF (reference sequence). Here the CDR3 DNA reads TGTGCCACCAGGCTAGCGGGAGGCCCCTACGAGCAGTACTTC. It yields the protein CATRLAGGPYEQYF.

V and J are TRBV29-1 and TRBJ1-1, with a tentative D call TRBD1 (5 bases). Germline CDR1 SQVTM, CDR2 ANQGSEA. The CDR3 loop spans 15 amino acids. Trimming shortened V by 0 bases and J by 4 bases, and 15 bases separated the two germline ends. The CDR3 DNA reads as TGCAGCGTTGAAGATCTTACTTTGGGGGGCACTGAAGCTTTCTTT. As protein: CSVEDLTLGGTEAFF.

The table lists this clone with a count of one. The chain links TRBV7-3 to TRBJ2-1; D might be TRBD2 (6 bases). The CDR3 runs 14 residues. Germline CDR1 reads SGHTA; CDR2 reads FQGTGA. Trimming shortened V by 2 bases and J by 8 bases, and 13 bases separated the two germline ends. CDR3 in DNA: TGTGCCAGCAGCTTAGCCGGGAGTACCGATGAGCAGTTCTTC. Amino acid sequence: CASSLAGSTDEQFF.

This chain connects TRBV12-5 to TRBJ2-1, with D possibly matching TRBD2 (6 bases). CDR3 length equals 16 residues. CDR1 is LGHNT, CDR2 FRNRAP, per germline. The ends were cut back, 6 bases at V and 12 bases at J, with 27 bases in the middle. For the CDR3, the DNA is TGTGCTAGTGGCTATTTGTGGGGAGGCCCCCCCGACAGGCAGTTCTTC. It is translated as CASGYLWGGPPDRQFF.

The CDR3 reads CASSRDSFYEQYF. The CDR3 nucleotides are TGTGCCAGCAGCAGGGACAGCTTCTACGAGCAGTACTTC. The chain has TRBV11-2 and TRBJ2-7; TRBD1 aligns across 7 bases. Germline assignment: CDR1 SGHAT and CDR2 FQNNGV. The CDR3 spans 13 residues. Trimming removed 5 bases from V and 3 bases from J; junction bases left unmatched: 4.

The rearrangement links TRBV5-1 to TRBJ2-1, with D maybe TRBD1 (6 bases). The V gene's germline CDR1 is SGHRS and CDR2 YFSETQ. Trimming left V 4 bases short and J 4 bases short, with 15 bases between. This CDR3 contains 15 residues. The CDR3: CASSIQGSPYNEQFF. DNA for the CDR3: TGCGCCAGCAGCATACAGGGATCCCCTTACAATGAGCAGTTCTTC.

The chain joins TRBV28 to TRBJ2-7, with D tentatively TRBD2 (6 bases). Trimming left V 5 bases short and J 2 bases short, with 13 bases between. The CDR3 has 14 residues. Germline V gives CDR1 MDHEN, CDR2 SYDVKM. CDR3 DNA sequence: TGTGCCAGCAGTCCCCGACTAGATCCCTACGAGCAGTACTTC. It is translated as CASSPRLDPYEQYF.

This rearrangement joins TRBV5-1 to TRBJ2-1; 9 nucleotides align to TRBD2. This CDR3 comprises 16 residues. Germline assignment: CDR1 SGHRS and CDR2 YFSETQ. The ends lost 0 bases at V and 7 bases at J; junction bases unmatched: 8. In nucleotides, the CDR3 is TGCGCCAGCAGCTTGGTACCGACTAGCGGAGGGAATGAGCAGTTCTTC. Translation: CASSLVPTSGGNEQFF.

The rearrangement uses TRBV20-1 and TRBJ2-7; D is ambiguous. Germline assignment: CDR1 DFQATT and CDR2 SNEGSKA (reference sequence). This CDR3 has 11 amino acids. The V end was cut by 2 bases, the J end by 3 bases, with 5 bases between. The CDR3 nucleotides read TGCAGTGCTAGATCCTTCTACGAGCAGTACTTC. Protein sequence: CSARSFYEQYF.

The V and J genes are TRBV7-8 and TRBJ2-2, with D maybe TRBD1 (5 bases). CDR1 is SGHVS and CDR2 is FQNEAQ in the germline V gene. Trimming removed 7 bases from V and 1 base from J, with 13 bases in between. This CDR3 is 15 amino acids long. The CDR3 DNA is TGTGCCAGCAACCCACCTGACAGGAACACCGGGGAGCTGTTTTTT. Translating gives CASNPPDRNTGELFF.